Below are 7 T cell receptor beta chains sequenced from a single sample in a study of T cells after posttransplantation cyclophosphamide. Treatment was busulfan-fludarabine conditioning, a marrow graft, and cyclophosphamide on days +3 and +4. Here immunoSEQ multiplex PCR was the method, and the copy in TCRdb shows in-frame clones only, minus some. The sample shows over 15,000 clones, under 80% of them seen only once. Sequenced material: PBMCs, taken after an allogeneic stem cell transplant with post-transplant cyclophosphamide. The source is a young adult male patient who received an allogeneic stem cell transplant from a related donor, was CMV-positive, and had acute GVHD only. Part of the T cells may come from the graft donor.

The V call is TRBV15, the J call TRBJ2-7; 9 bases are shared with TRBD1. Germline V gene sequence: CDR1 LNHNV, CDR2 YYDKDF (reference sequence). The V gene end was trimmed by 2 bases and the J gene end by 4 bases; junction bases not matched to a gene: 9. The CDR3 length is 16 residues. CDR3 DNA: TGTGCCACCAGCAGACCCGGGACAGGGAATGGGTACGAGCAGTACTTC. Its protein product is CATSRPGTGNGYEQYF.

Written as DNA, the CDR3 is TGTGCCAGCTGTCAGGGGGCTACGAATAACTATGGCTACACCTTC. It yields the protein CASCQGATNNYGYTF. The genes are TRBV6-1 and TRBJ1-2, with TRBD1 matching over 8 bases. The V gene's germline CDR1 is MNHNS and CDR2 SASEGT. Trimming removed 8 bases from V and 1 base from J; junction bases left unmatched: 9. This CDR3 has 15 amino acids.

J is TRBJ1-2 and V is TRBV6-5; the D gene is possibly TRBD1 (6 bases). Per the germline V gene, CDR1 is MNHEY and CDR2 is SVGAGI. V gave up 0 bases and J gave up 2 bases, with 13 bases separating them. This CDR3 has 16 amino acids. CDR3 DNA: TGTGCCAGCAGTTACTCCCAGGGGCCCTCGAACTATGGCTACACCTTC. Its translation: CASSYSQGPSNYGYTF.

The sample holds a few counts of this clone. The chain couples TRBV28 to TRBJ1-6; 8 bases are shared with TRBD1. The V gene end was trimmed by 3 bases and the J gene end by 4 bases; junction bases not matched to a gene: 11. CDR3 size: 18 residues. Germline lookup yields CDR1 MDHEN and CDR2 SYDVKM. The chain's CDR3 is CASSFSPGNRGYNSPLHF. The CDR3 DNA reads as TGTGCCAGCAGTTTCAGCCCCGGGAACAGGGGGTATAATTCACCCCTCCACTTT.

This clone was observed a few times. The chain has TRBV11-2 and TRBJ1-2, with a possible D match to TRBD1 (6 bases). The V end lost 2 bases, the J end lost 8 bases, and 18 bases lay between the germline ends. Germline V gene lookup returns CDR1 SGHAT and CDR2 FQNNGV. The length of the CDR3 is 15 residues. The CDR3: CASSLLRTERSGYTF. CDR3 coding DNA: TGTGCCAGCAGCTTATTAAGGACAGAACGATCCGGCTACACCTTC. Using reference TRBV11-2 and TRBJ1-2 for the parts outside the CDR3, the full variable domain is EAGVAQSPRYKIIEKRQSVAFWCNPISGHATLYWYQQILGQGPKLLIQFQNNGVVDDSQLPKDRFSAERLKGVDSTLKIQPAKLEDSAVYLCASSLLRTERSGYTFGSGTRLTVV.

The chain recombines TRBV30 with TRBJ1-1, with D unclear. V was pared by 2 bases and J by 1 base, with 5 bases between. In germline, CDR1 is GTSNPN, CDR2 SVGIG (reference sequence). There are 12 residues in the CDR3. The CDR3 region is CAWSRENTEAFF. Here the CDR3 DNA reads TGTGCCTGGAGTAGAGAGAACACTGAAGCTTTCTTT.

The chain employs TRBV30 and TRBJ2-7; TRBD2 agrees at 8 bases. The junction had 2 bases not matched to a gene; V was cut back by 5 bases and J by 2 bases. Germline V lookup: CDR1 GTSNPN, CDR2 SVGIG (reference sequence). The CDR3 consists of 12 residues. The CDR3 DNA reads TGTGCCTGGGGACTAGCCGCCTACGAGCAGTACTTC. Protein sequence: CAWGLAAYEQYF.